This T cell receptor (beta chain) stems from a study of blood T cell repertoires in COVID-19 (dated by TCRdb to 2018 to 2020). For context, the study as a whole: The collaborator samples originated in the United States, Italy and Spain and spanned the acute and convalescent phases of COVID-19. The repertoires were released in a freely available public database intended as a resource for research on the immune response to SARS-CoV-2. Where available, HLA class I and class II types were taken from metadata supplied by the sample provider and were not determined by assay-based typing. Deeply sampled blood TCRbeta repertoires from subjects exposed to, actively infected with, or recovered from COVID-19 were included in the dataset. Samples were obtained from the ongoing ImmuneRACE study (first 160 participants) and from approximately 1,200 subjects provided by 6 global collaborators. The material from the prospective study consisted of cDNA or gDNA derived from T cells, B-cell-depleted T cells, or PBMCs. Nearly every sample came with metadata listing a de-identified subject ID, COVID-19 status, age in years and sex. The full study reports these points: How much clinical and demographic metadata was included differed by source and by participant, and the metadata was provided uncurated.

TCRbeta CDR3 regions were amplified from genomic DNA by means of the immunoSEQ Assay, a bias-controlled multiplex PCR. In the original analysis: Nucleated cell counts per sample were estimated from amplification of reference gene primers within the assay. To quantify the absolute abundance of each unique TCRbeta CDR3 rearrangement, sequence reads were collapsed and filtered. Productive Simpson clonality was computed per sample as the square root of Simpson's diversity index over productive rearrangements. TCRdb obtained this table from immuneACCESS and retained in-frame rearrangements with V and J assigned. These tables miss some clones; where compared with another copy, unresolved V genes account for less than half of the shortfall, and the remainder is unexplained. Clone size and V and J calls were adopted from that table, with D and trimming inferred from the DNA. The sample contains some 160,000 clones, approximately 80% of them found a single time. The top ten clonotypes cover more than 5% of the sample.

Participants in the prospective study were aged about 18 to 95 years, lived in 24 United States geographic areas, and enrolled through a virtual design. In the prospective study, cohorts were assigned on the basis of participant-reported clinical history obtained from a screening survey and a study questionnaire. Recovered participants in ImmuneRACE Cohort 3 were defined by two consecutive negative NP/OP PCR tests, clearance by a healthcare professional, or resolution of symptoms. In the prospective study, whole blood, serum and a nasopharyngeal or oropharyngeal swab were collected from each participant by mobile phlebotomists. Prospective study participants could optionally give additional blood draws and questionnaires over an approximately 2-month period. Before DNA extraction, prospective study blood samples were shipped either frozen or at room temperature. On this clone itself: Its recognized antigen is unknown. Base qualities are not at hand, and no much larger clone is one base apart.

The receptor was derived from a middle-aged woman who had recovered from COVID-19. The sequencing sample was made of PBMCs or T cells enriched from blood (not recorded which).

The CDR3 has the sequence CASSAGTSGHPDTQYF. In nucleotide form, the sequence is TGTGCCAGCAGCGCGGGGACTAGCGGGCACCCAGATACGCAGTATTTT. The chain employs TRBV9 and TRBJ2-3, with TRBD2 matching 12 junction bases. V trim: 3 bases; J trim: 4 bases; unmatched bases: 6. The germline V gene specifies SGDLS as CDR1 and YYNGEE as CDR2. From cysteine to phenylalanine, the CDR3 is 16 amino acids long. Just CDR3 DNA is preserved here, 48 bases in frame from base 1.